This is a list of T cell receptor beta chains from one sample in a study of siplizumab effects on memory and regulatory T cells. Data came from immunoSEQ multiplex PCR; TCRdb stores just in-frame clones and leaves some out. The table lists 850 to 1,300 clones, less than 85% of them singletons. The sequenced sample consisted of TEMRA CD8+ T cells sorted from blood. The source is a human donor in good health. CDR3s leave out the opening cysteine and the closing phenylalanine or tryptophan. Rows may omit the clone size; those that give it use once, few, many or a size class.

clone_size,v_call,cdr3_aa
.,TRBV7-3,ASSLAVGGRDTYNEQF
.,TRBV27,ASSLWGGGEKLF
.,TRBV15,TTSPEEGSSGNTIY
.,TRBV12-2,ASRLGPRRTAHEQY
.,TRBV28,ASSLSVHEQY
.,TRBV4-1,ASSQLTEAF
.,TRBV6-5,ASSCRSRTEAF
.,TRBV27,ASSPPGVDWYEQY
.,TRBV6-4,ASSPEGGELETQY
once,TRBV18,ASSPSGRTNYGYT
few,TRBV6-6,ASSYLGLTQY
.,TRBV9,ASSVETGPNSTEQF
.,TRBV5-1,ASSQETSGAADTQY
.,TRBV7-9,ASSSFPGDEQF
.,TRBV30,AWSVLSRDTQY
.,TRBV28,ASSLRRGGYEQY
.,TRBV7-7,ASSQTGSYEQY
few,TRBV13,ASSLSPGKTQY
.,TRBV9,ASSVAESNQPQH
.,TRBV4-3,ASSQGTGGQETQY
large,TRBV21-1,ASSKEGETFYEQY
.,TRBV19,ASSPGPRLT
.,TRBV30,AWSAGHSYEQY
.,TRBV5-4,ASSPGQGGTYEQY
.,TRBV28,ASSFQTQRGVSTDTQY
.,TRBV4-3,ASSQDLGGNEQF
.,TRBV19,ASSLDRGHLNQPQH
once,TRBV5-1,ASSNGYEQY
large,TRBV7-9,ASSLTGRAVEKLF
.,TRBV28,ASSPLGGHNEQF
.,TRBV5-8,ASSHLRLGPGYAF
.,TRBV6-6,ASSYSDTVYEQY
.,TRBV7-2,ASRTGAEKLF
.,TRBV9,ASSAGTSGAYEQY
.,TRBV2,ASSPFLAASTDTQY
.,TRBV7-2,ASSLSGGFLGYT
.,TRBV28,ASSPGHILSNQPQH
.,TRBV7-2,ASSWGLAGVQY
.,TRBV6-1,AGGYEQY